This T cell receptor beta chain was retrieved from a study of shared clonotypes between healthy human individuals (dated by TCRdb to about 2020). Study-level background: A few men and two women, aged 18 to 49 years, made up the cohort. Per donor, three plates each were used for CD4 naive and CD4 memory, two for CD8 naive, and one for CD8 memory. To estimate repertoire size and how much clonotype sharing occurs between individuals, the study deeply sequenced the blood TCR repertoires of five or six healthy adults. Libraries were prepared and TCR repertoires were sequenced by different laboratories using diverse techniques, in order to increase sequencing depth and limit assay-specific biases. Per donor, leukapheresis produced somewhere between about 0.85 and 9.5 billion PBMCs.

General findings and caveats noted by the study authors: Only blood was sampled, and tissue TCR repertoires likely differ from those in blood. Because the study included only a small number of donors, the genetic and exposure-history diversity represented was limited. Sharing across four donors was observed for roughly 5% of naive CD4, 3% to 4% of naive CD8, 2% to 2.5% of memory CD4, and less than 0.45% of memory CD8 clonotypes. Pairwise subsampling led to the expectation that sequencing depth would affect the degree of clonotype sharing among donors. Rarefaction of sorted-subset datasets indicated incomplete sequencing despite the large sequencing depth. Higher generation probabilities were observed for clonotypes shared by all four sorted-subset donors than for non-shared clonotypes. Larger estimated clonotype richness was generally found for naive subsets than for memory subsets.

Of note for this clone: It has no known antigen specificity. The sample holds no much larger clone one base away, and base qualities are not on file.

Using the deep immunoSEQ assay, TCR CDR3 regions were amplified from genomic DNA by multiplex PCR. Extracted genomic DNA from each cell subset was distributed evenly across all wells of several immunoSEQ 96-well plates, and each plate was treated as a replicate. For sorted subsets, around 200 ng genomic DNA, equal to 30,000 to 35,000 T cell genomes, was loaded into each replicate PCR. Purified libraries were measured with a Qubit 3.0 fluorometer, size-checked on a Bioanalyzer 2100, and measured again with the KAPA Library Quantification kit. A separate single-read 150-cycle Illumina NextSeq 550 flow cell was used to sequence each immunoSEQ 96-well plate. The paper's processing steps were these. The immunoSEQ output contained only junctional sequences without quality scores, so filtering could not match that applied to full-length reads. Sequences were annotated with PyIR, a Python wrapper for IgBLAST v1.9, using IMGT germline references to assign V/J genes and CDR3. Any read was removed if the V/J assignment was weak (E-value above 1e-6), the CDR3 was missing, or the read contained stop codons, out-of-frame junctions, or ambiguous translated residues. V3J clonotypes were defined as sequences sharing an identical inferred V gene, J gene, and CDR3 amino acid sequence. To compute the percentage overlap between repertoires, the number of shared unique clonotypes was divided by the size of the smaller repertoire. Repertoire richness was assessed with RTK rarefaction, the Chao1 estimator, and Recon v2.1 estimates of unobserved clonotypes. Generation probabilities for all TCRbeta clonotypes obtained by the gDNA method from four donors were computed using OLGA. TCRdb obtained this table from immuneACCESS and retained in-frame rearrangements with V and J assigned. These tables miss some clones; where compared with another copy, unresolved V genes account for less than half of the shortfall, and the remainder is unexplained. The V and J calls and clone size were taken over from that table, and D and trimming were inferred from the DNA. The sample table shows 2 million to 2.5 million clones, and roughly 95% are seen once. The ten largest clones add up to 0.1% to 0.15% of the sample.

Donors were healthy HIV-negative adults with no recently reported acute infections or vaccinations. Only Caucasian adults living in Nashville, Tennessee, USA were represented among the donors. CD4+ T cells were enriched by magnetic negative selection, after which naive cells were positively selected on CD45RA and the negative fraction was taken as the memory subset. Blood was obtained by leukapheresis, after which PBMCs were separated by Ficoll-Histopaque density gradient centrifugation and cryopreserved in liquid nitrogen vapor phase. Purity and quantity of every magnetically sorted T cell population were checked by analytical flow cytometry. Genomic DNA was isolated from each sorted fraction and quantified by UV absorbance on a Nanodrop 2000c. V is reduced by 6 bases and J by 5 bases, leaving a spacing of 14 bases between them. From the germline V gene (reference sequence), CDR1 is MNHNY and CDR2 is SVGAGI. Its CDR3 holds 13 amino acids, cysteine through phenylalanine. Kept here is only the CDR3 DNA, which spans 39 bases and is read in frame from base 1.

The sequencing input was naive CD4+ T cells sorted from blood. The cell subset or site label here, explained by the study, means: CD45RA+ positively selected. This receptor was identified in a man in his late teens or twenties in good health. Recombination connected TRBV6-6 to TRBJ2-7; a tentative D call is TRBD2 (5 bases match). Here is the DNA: TGTGCCAGCAGGGGAGTCGACGCGCACGAGCAGTACTTC. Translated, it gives CASRGVDAHEQYF.